The 23 T cell receptor beta chains given below trace back to one sample, sequenced in a study of OX40 agonist ivuxolimab in advanced cancers. The repertoire was sequenced with immunoSEQ multiplex PCR; TCRdb's copy has only in-frame clones and lacks some. The sample lists about 62,000 clones; 85% were seen once. The sample in question was CD4+ or CD8+ T cells sorted from blood, obtained in a trial of the OX40 agonist ivuxolimab. These receptors all stem from an adult with an advanced solid tumor such as melanoma, head and neck, liver or kidney cancer.

This sequence joins TRBV6-4 and TRBJ2-7; a possible D gene is TRBD1 (6 bases). In germline, CDR1 is MRHNA, CDR2 SNTAGT. With 7 bases removed from V and 3 bases from J, the gap between germline ends came to 16 bases. The length of the CDR3 is 14 residues. The CDR3 region is CASTSPGASYEQYF. In nucleotides, the CDR3 is TGTGCCAGCACAAGTCCAGGGGCAAGCTACGAGCAGTACTTC.

The chain combines TRBV2 with TRBJ2-1, with 8 nucleotides matching TRBD1. The CDR3 has 15 residues. Looked up from germline, CDR1 is SNHLY and CDR2 is FYNNEI. The ends lost 1 base at V and 9 bases at J; junction bases unmatched: 8. CDR3 nucleotides: TGTGCCAGCAGTGAAGTGGGACAGGTTTTCGGTGAGCAGTTCTTC. Translated, it gives CASSEVGQVFGEQFF.

For this clone: A junction end diverges from the germline sequence, so it may reflect a read error. This chain joins TRBV7-7 and TRBJ1-6, with TRBD1 as a possible D gene (5 bases). The CDR3 is 13 residues long. Germline assignment: CDR1 SSHAT and CDR2 FNYEAQ (reference sequence). As DNA, the CDR3 is TGTGCTAGCAGCCCGACAGTGGGTTCACCCCTCCACTTT. It yields the protein CASSPTVGSPLHF.

This chain links TRBV5-1 with TRBJ2-4; D unresolved. The CDR3 is made up of 15 amino acids. V lost 1 base and J lost 9, with 17 bases in between. CDR1 SGHRS and CDR2 YFSETQ come from the germline V gene. The DNA of the CDR3 is TGCGCCAGCAGCTTGCGACCTGGTGAGGCTGGCATTCAGTACTTC. It translates to CASSLRPGEAGIQYF.

The rearrangement links TRBV19 to TRBJ2-3; 7 nucleotides align to TRBD2. The V segment lost 3 bases and the J segment 4 bases; nucleotides outside the gene matches: 4. CDR3 length equals 14 residues. Germline V lookup: CDR1 LNHDA, CDR2 SQIVND (reference sequence). The CDR3 DNA sequence: TGTGCCAGTAGTATGGCGGGAGTCTCAGATACGCAGTATTTT. It encodes CASSMAGVSDTQYF.

V gene TRBV19 combines with J gene TRBJ2-6; D gene uncertain. In germline, CDR1 is LNHDA, CDR2 SQIVND (reference sequence). CDR3 length: 14 residues. V was cut by 3 bases and J by 0 bases, with 3 bases left in between. CDR3 region: CASSMYSGANVLTF. CDR3 bases: TGTGCCAGTAGTATGTACTCTGGGGCCAACGTCCTGACTTTC.

The V and J genes are TRBV5-6 and TRBJ2-3; TRBD2 matches at 8 bases. The V gene end was trimmed by 4 bases and the J gene end by 5 bases; junction bases not matched to a gene: 9. The CDR3 runs 15 residues. Germline loops: CDR1 SGHDT, CDR2 YYEEEE. The CDR3 bases are TGTGCCAGCAGCCCCTCGGGGGGGCGAAAAGATACGCAGTATTTT. This codes for CASSPSGGRKDTQYF.

The gene calls are TRBV19 and TRBJ1-4; TRBD1 might be the D (6 bases). The CDR3 has 16 residues. From germline, CDR1 is LNHDA and CDR2 SQIVND (reference sequence). V was trimmed by 6 bases and J by 0 bases, leaving 14 bases between them. The CDR3 region is CASSLGQLATNEKLFF. The CDR3 DNA follows: TGTGCCAGTAGCTTAGGACAGTTGGCAACTAATGAAAAACTGTTTTTT.

The gene calls are TRBV6-5 and TRBJ2-1; TRBD2 agrees at 11 bases. The CDR3 totals 15 residues. CDR1 is MNHEY, CDR2 SVGAGI, per germline. V lost 7 bases and J lost 7; bases outside the gene matches: 9. The CDR3 DNA sequence: TGTGCCAGCACCCGTAGCGGGAGGGGTTTAAATGAGCAGTTCTTC. It yields the protein CASTRSGRGLNEQFF.

V gene TRBV7-9 combines with J gene TRBJ1-4; D is unclear. CDR1 and CDR2 from the germline V gene are SEHNR and FQNEAQ (reference sequence). The CDR3 sequence is 14 residues long. V lost 3 bases, J lost 7 bases, and 12 bases lay in between. The CDR3 protein is CASSFFQQPEKLFF. CDR3 DNA sequence: TGTGCCAGCAGCTTCTTCCAGCAGCCTGAAAAACTGTTTTTT.

The J gene is TRBJ2-3, the V gene TRBV5-8, with 12 nucleotides matching TRBD2. The CDR3 totals 18 residues. From germline, CDR1 is SGHTS and CDR2 YDEGEE. The junction had 9 bases not matched to a gene; V was cut back by 0 bases and J by 4 bases. The CDR3 DNA reads TGTGCCAGCAGCTTGGTATTGCTAGCGGGAGGGCCCTCAGATACGCAGTATTTT. Amino acid sequence: CASSLVLLAGGPSDTQYF.

The V call is TRBV19, the J call TRBJ1-3, with 7 bases that match TRBD1. V shed 5 bases and J 4 bases; nucleotides not matched to a gene: 8. The CDR3 has 15 residues. The germline CDR1 and CDR2 sequences are LNHDA and SQIVND (reference sequence). The CDR3 spells CASSPRQGGGNTIYF. CDR3 DNA: TGTGCCAGTAGTCCGCGACAGGGTGGAGGAAACACCATATATTTT.

The rearrangement uses TRBV29-1 and TRBJ2-3; D is unclear. CDR1 and CDR2 (germline): SQVTM, ANQGSEA. The CDR3 contains 12 residues. Trimming cost V 0 bases and J 6 bases, with 7 bases left between them. The CDR3 region has the DNA TGCAGCGTTGAAGAGCCCCGGGATACGCAGTATTTT. Protein sequence: CSVEEPRDTQYF.

The chain couples TRBV4-1 to TRBJ1-5; 7 positions agree with TRBD1. The CDR3 is 17 amino acids. V shed 1 base, J shed 4 bases, and the junction held 10 bases outside the gene matches. Germline V gene sequence: CDR1 MGHRA, CDR2 YSYEKL. CDR3 sequence: CASSQVFYRGPNQPQHF. CDR3 sequence (DNA): TGCGCCAGCAGCCAAGTTTTCTACAGGGGTCCTAATCAGCCCCAGCATTTT.

The chain combines TRBV6-6 with TRBJ2-7; D is possibly TRBD1 (5 bases). CDR1 is MNHNY, CDR2 SVGAGI, per germline (reference sequence). V shed 6 bases and J shed 3 bases, with 15 bases lying between them. The CDR3 sequence is 14 residues long. The CDR3 nucleotides read TGTGCCAGCAGAGACCAGGGTACGGGCTACGAGCAGTACTTC. Amino acid sequence: CASRDQGTGYEQYF.

The CDR3 region has the DNA TGTGCCAGCAGCCAAGGTCTGTACGGGACTGAGCAGTTCTTC. Its protein product is CASSQGLYGTEQFF. The chain uses TRBV4-2 and TRBJ2-1; D is tentatively TRBD1 or TRBD2 (5 bases each). The germline CDR1 and CDR2 sequences are LGHNA and YNFKEQ. V lost 1 base and J 9 bases, leaving 13 bases between the germline ends. The CDR3 has 14 amino acids.

This chain joins TRBV2 and TRBJ1-6; 8 positions agree with TRBD1. V gave up 6 bases and J gave up 10 bases; unmatched junction bases: 8. This CDR3 is built from 14 residues. Per germline, CDR1 SNHLY and CDR2 FYNNEI. CDR3 coding DNA: TGTGCCAGCAGCCCGGGACAGGCACCATCACCCCTCCACTTT. It is translated as CASSPGQAPSPLHF.

This chain joins TRBV19 and TRBJ2-1; D possibly corresponds to TRBD2 (6 bases). From germline, CDR1 is LNHDA and CDR2 SQIVND (reference sequence). This CDR3 has 16 residues. V was pared by 6 bases and J by 6 bases, with 21 bases between. CDR3 loop: CASSRVGAGKGNEQFF. CDR3 nucleotides: TGTGCCAGTAGCCGGGTAGGAGCGGGCAAGGGCAATGAGCAGTTCTTC.

The chain employs TRBV28 and TRBJ1-1; 9 nucleotides match TRBD1. The germline gives CDR1 MDHEN, CDR2 SYDVKM. J lost 1 base, V lost 7 bases, and 7 bases had no gene match. CDR3 length: 15 residues. For the CDR3, the DNA is TGTGCCAGCACTCTACCGGGACAGGGGAACACTGAAGCTTTCTTT. Encoded protein: CASTLPGQGNTEAFF.

The V call is TRBV19, the J call TRBJ2-3; TRBD2 matches at 16 bases. The CDR3 has 17 amino acids. CDR1 LNHDA and CDR2 SQIVND come from the germline V gene (reference sequence). Trimming at V came to 8 bases and at J to 5 bases, leaving 10 bases not matched to a gene. CDR3 loop: CASSYGTSGGARDTQYF. DNA for the CDR3: TGTGCCAGTTCCTACGGGACTAGCGGGGGGGCCAGAGATACGCAGTATTTT.

The chain employs TRBV11-3 and TRBJ2-2; no firm D call. V dropped 1 base and J dropped 13 bases, with 10 bases sitting between them. The germline V gene encodes CDR1 SGHNT and CDR2 YENEEA. CDR3 length: 12 amino acids. The DNA of the CDR3 is TGTGCCAGCAGCTTAGGCTCCGGCGGGCTGTTTTTT. Translation: CASSLGSGGLFF.

This clone was counted a single time. This chain uses TRBV4-1 with TRBJ1-4; D unclear. The CDR3 has 15 residues. Germline V gene data show CDR1 as MGHRA and CDR2 as YSYEKL. V lost 0 bases and J lost 7, with 12 bases in between. CDR3 sequence: CASSQEAGFGEKLFF. In DNA, the CDR3 is TGCGCCAGCAGCCAAGAAGCGGGATTTGGTGAAAAACTGTTTTTT.

CDR3 sequence (DNA): TGTGCCAGCAACCTGGGGGGGGAAAAACTGTTTTTT. Its translation is CASNLGGEKLFF. The chain joins TRBV28 to TRBJ1-4; maybe TRBD1 (5 bases). CDR3 length: 12 amino acids. The germline V and J ends were trimmed by 7 bases and 8 bases, with 11 bases remaining between them. The germline gives CDR1 MDHEN, CDR2 SYDVKM.